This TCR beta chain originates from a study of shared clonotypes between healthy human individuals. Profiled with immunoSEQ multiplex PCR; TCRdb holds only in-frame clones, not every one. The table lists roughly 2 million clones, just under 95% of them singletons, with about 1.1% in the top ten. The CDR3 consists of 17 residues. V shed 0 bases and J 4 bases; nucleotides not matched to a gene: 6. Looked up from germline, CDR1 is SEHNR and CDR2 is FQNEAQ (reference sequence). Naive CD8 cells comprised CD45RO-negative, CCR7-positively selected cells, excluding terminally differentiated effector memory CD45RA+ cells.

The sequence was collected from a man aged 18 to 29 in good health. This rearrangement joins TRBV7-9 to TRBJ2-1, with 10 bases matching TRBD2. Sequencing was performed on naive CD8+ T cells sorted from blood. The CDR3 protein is CASSLAEASGRYNEQFF. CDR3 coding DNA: TGTGCCAGCAGCTTAGCGGAGGCTAGCGGGAGATACAATGAGCAGTTCTTC.